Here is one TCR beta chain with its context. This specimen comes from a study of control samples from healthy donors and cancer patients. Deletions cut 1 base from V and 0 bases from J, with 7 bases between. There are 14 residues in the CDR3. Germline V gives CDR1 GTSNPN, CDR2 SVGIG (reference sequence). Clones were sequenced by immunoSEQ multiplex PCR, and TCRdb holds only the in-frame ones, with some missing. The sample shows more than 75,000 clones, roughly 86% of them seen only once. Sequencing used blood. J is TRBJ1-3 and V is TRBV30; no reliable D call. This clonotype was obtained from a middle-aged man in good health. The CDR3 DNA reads TGTGCCTGGAGTGCAGACTCCTCTGGAAACACCATATATTTT. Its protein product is CAWSADSSGNTIYF.